This T cell receptor (beta chain) derives from a study of glioma-infiltrating T cells after dendritic cell vaccination. Study details: Patients received three intradermal dendritic cell vaccine injections at biweekly intervals.

The repertoire was sequenced with immunoSEQ multiplex PCR; TCRdb's copy has only in-frame clones and lacks some. The data show about 76,000 clones, 87% seen once. Described time point: after dendritic cell vaccination, including at tumor progression/relapse. Only patients with spare fresh-frozen tumor and over two years of follow-up were included. Trimming left V 0 bases short and J 6 bases short, with 9 bases between. Germline loops: CDR1 SGHRS, CDR2 YFSETQ. The CDR3 runs to 14 residues. Sequencing was performed on blood, taken after dendritic cell vaccination. The origin of this receptor is a human donor with glioblastoma. This chain joins TRBV5-1 and TRBJ1-4, with D maybe TRBD1 (6 bases). CDR3 region: CASSLGTAYEKLFF. CDR3 nucleotide sequence: TGCGCCAGCAGCTTGGGGACAGCTTATGAAAAACTGTTTTTT.